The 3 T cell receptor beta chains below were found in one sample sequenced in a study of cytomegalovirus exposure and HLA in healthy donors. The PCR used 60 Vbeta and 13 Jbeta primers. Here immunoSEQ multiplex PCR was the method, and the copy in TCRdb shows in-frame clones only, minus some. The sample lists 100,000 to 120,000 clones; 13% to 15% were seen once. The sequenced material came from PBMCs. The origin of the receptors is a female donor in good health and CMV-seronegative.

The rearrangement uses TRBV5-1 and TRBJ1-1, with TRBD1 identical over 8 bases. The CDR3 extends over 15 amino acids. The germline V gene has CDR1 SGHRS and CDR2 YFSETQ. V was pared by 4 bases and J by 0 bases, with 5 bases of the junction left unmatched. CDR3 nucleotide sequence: TGCGCCAGCAGCCAAGGACAGGGCATGAACACTGAAGCTTTCTTT. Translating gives CASSQGQGMNTEAFF.

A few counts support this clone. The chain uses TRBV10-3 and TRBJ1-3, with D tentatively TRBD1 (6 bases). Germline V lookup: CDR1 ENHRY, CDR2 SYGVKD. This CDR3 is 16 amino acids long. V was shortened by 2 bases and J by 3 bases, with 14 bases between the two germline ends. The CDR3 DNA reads TGTGCCATCAGTGAGACCGACAGGTTGGGTGGAAACACCATATATTTT. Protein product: CAISETDRLGGNTIYF.

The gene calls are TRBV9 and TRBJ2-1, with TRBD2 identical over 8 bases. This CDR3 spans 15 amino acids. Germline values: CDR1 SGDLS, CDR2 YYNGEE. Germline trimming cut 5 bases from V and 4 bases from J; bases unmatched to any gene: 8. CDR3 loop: CASSTDSGIYNEQFF. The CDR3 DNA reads TGTGCCAGCAGTACGGATAGCGGGATTTACAATGAGCAGTTCTTC.